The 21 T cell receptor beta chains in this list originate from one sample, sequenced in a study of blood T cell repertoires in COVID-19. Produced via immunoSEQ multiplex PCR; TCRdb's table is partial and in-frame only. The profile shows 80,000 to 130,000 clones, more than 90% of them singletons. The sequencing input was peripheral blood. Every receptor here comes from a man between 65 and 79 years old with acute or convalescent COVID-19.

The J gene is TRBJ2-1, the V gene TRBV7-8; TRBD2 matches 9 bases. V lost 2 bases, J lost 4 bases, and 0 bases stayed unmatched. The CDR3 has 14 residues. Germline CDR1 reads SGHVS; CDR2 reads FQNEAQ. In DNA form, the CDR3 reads TGTGCCAGCAGCTTAAGCGGGGGGTACAATGAGCAGTTCTTC. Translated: CASSLSGGYNEQFF.

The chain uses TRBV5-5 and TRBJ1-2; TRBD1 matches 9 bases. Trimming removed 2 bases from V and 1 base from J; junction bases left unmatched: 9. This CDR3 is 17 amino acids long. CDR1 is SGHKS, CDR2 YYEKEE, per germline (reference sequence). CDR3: CASSFRPGQGFNYGYTF. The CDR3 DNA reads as TGTGCCAGCAGCTTTCGCCCGGGACAGGGTTTTAACTATGGCTACACCTTC.

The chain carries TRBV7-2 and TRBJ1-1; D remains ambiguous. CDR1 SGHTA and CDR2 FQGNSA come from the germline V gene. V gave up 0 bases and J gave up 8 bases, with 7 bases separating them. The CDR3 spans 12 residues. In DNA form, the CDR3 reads TGTGCCAGCAGCTTAGCGGGAGTCGAAGCTTTCTTT. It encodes CASSLAGVEAFF.

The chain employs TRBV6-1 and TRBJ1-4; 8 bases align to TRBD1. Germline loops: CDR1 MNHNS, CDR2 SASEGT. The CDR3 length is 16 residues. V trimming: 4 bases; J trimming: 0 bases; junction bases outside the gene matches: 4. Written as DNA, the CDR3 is TGTGCCAGCAGTGGCCAACAGGGGGCAACTAATGAAAAACTGTTTTTT. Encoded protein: CASSGQQGATNEKLFF.

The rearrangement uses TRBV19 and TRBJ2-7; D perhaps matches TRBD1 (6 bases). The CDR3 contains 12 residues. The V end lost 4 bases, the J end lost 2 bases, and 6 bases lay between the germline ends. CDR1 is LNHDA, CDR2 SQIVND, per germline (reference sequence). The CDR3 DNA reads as TGTGCCAGTAGTAGGGGGCCCTACGAGCAGTACTTC. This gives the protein CASSRGPYEQYF.

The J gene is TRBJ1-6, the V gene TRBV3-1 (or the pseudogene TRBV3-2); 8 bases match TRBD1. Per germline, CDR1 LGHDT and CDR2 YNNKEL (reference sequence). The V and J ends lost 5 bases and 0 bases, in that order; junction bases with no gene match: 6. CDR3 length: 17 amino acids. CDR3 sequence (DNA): TGTGCCAGCAGCGACAGGGGTGGGAGCTCCTATAATTCACCCCTCCACTTT. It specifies CASSDRGGSSYNSPLHF.

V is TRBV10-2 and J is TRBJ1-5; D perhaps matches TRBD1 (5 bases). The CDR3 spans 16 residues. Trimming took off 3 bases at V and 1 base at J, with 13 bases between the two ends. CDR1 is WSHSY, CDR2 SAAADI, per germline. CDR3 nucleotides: TGCGCCAGCAGTGACAACAGGAAGGGGAGCAATCAGCCCCAGCATTTT. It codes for CASSDNRKGSNQPQHF.

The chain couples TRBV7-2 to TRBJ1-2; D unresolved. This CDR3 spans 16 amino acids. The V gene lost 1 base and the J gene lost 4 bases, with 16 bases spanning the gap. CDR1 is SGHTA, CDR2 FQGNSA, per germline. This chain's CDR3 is CASSLGYTASAYGYTF. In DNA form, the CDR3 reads TGTGCCAGCAGCTTAGGGTACACGGCGAGCGCCTATGGCTACACCTTC. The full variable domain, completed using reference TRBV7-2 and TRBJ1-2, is GAGVSQSPSNKVTEKGKDVELRCDPISGHTALYWYRQSLGQGLEFLIYFQGNSAPDKSGLPSDRFSAERTGGSVSTLTIQRTQQEDSAVYLCASSLGYTASAYGYTFGSGTRLTVV.

CDR3 nucleotides: TGTGCCAGCAGTTTCTCAGGGGTGAACTATGGCTACACCTTC. Protein: CASSFSGVNYGYTF. This sequence joins TRBV28 and TRBJ1-2; a possible D gene is TRBD1 (6 bases). The V end was cut by 3 bases, the J end by 2 bases, with 10 bases between. The CDR3 spans 14 residues. CDR1 is MDHEN and CDR2 is SYDVKM in the germline V gene.

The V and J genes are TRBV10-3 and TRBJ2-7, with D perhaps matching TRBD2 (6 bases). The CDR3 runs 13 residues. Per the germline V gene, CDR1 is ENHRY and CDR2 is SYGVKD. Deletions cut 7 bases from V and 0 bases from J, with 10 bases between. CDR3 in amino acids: CAIMGGASYEQYF. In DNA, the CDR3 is TGTGCCATCATGGGGGGAGCCTCCTACGAGCAGTACTTC.

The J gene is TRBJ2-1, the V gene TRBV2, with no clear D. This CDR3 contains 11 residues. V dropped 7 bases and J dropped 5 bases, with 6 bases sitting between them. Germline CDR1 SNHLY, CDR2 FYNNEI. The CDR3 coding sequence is TGTGCCAGCAAACTTGACAATGAGCAGTTCTTC. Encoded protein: CASKLDNEQFF. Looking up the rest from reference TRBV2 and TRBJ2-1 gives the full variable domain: EPEVTQTPSHQVTQMGQEVILRCVPISNHLYFYWYRQILGQKVEFLVSFYNNEISEKSEIFDDQFSVERPDGSNFTLKIRSTKLEDSAMYFCASKLDNEQFFGPGTRLTVL.

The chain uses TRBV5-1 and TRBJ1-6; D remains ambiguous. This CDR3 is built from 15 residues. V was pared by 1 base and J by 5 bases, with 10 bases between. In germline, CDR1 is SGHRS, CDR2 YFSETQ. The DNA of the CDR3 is TGCGCCAGCAGCTTGTTTATGTCAGATAATTCACCCCTCCACTTT. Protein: CASSLFMSDNSPLHF.

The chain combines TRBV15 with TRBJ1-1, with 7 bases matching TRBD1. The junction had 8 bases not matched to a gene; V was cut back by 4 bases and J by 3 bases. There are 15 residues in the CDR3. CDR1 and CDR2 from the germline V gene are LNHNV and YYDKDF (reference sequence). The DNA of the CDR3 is TGTGCCACCAGCAACGGCCGGGACAGTTACACTGAAGCTTTCTTT. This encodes CATSNGRDSYTEAFF.

CDR3 protein: CASSTGLAGVSEQYF. CDR3 in DNA: TGTGCCAGCAGCACCGGACTAGCGGGAGTGAGCGAGCAGTACTTC. The V call is TRBV13, the J call TRBJ2-7, with TRBD2 identical over 13 bases. V lost 5 bases and J lost 6; bases outside the gene matches: 7. This CDR3 has 15 residues. Germline V gene data show CDR1 as PRHDT and CDR2 as FYEKMQ (reference sequence). The full variable domain, completed using reference TRBV13 and TRBJ2-7, is AAGVIQSPRHLIKEKRETATLKCYPIPRHDTVYWYQQGPGQDPQFLISFYEKMQSDKGSIPDRFSAQQFSDYHSELNMSSLELGDSALYFCASSTGLAGVSEQYFGPGTRLTVT.

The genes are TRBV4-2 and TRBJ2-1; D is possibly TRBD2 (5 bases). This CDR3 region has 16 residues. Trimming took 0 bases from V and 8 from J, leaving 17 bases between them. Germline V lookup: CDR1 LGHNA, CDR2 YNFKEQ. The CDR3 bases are TGTGCCAGCAGCCAAGATCACCGGACTGAACCTGATGAGCAGTTCTTC. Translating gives CASSQDHRTEPDEQFF.

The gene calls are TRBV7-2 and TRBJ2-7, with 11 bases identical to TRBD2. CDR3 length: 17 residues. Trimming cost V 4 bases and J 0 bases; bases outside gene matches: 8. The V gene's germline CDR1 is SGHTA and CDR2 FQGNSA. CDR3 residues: CASSSPETSGISYEQYF. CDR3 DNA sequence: TGTGCCAGCAGCTCGCCAGAGACTAGCGGGATCTCCTACGAGCAGTACTTC.

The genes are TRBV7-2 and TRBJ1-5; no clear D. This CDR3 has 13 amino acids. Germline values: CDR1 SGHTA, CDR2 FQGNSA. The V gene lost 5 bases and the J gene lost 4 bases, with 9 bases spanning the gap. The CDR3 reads CASSLSENQPQHF. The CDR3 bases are TGTGCCAGCAGCCTATCGGAGAATCAGCCCCAGCATTTT.

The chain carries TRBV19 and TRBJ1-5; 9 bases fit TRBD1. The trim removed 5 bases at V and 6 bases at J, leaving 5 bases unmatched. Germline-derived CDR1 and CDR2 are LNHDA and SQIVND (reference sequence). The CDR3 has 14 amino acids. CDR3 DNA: TGTGCCAGTAGTCAACAGGGGGCCGGTCAGCCCCAGCATTTT. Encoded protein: CASSQQGAGQPQHF.

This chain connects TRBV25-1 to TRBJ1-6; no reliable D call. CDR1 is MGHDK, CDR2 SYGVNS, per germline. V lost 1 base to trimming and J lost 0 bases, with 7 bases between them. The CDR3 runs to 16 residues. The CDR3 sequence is CASSESTRSYNSPLHF. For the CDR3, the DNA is TGTGCCAGCAGTGAATCGACTCGCTCCTATAATTCACCCCTCCACTTT.

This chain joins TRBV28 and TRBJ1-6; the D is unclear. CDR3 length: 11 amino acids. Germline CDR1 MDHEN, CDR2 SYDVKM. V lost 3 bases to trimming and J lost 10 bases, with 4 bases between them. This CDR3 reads CASSFQSPLHF. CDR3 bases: TGTGCCAGCAGTTTCCAGTCACCCCTCCACTTT.

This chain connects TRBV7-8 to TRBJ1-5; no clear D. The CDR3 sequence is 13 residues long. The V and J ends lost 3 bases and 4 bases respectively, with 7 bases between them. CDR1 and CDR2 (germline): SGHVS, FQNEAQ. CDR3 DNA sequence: TGTGCCAGCAGCTTTAGCGGAAATCAGCCCCAGCATTTT. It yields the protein CASSFSGNQPQHF.